A selection of T cell receptor beta chains follows, all from one sample in a study of control samples from healthy donors and cancer patients. The repertoire was sequenced with immunoSEQ multiplex PCR; TCRdb's copy has only in-frame clones and lacks some. Of roughly 52,000 clones detected, approximately 95% appear once; the ten largest clones hold less than 2.5%. Sequenced material: blood. The receptors shown here come from a man aged 25 to 40 in good health. Each CDR3 is given with its conserved first and last residue. A D gene is named only where the DNA matches it firmly. Size is omitted from some rows. Given values are once, few, many or a class for expanded clones.

V: TRBV7-6
D: TRBD1
J: TRBJ2-2
size: -
DNA: TGTGCCAGCACCATTGCCTCGACAGGGGTAGGCGCGGTGAACACCGGGGAGCTGTTTTTT
CDR3: CASTIASTGVGAVNTGELFF

V: TRBV5-1
D: -
J: TRBJ2-7
size: -
DNA: TGCGCCAGTGCCCCGGGGCGAAACTCCTACGAGCAGTACTTC
CDR3: CASAPGRNSYEQYF

V: TRBV7-2
D: -
J: TRBJ2-7
size: -
DNA: TGTGCCAGCAGTCCGCCCGGGACATCGCGTTTTGAGCAGTACTTC
CDR3: CASSPPGTSRFEQYF

V: TRBV5-1
D: -
J: TRBJ2-1
size: -
DNA: TGCGCCAGCAGCTTGCTCAGCGGTTACAATGAGCAGTTCTTC
CDR3: CASSLLSGYNEQFF

V: TRBV9
D: -
J: TRBJ2-1
size: -
DNA: TGTGCCAGCAGCGTAGTCGCTAGTCCAGAGCAGTTCTTC
CDR3: CASSVVASPEQFF

V: TRBV14
D: -
J: TRBJ2-1
size: -
DNA: TGTGCCCCCGGGGCGGGGGCGGGTTACAATGAGCAGTTCTTC
CDR3: CAPGAGAGYNEQFF

V: TRBV10-3
D: -
J: TRBJ2-5
size: -
DNA: TGTGCCATCAGTGAGGCAGGGGCAGGGGAGACCCAGTACTTC
CDR3: CAISEAGAGETQYF

V: TRBV10-3
D: -
J: TRBJ2-3
size: -
DNA: TGTGCCATCAGCGGGAGACCGGCAGATACGCAGTATTTT
CDR3: CAISGRPADTQYF

V: TRBV2
D: -
J: TRBJ2-6
size: -
DNA: TGTGCCAGCAGGGCAGGGGTATCTGGGGCCAACGTCCTGACTTTC
CDR3: CASRAGVSGANVLTF

V: TRBV19
D: TRBD2
J: TRBJ2-3
size: -
DNA: TGTGCCAGTAGTATAGTTGCGGGAGTGGGCACAGATACGCAGTATTTT
CDR3: CASSIVAGVGTDTQYF

V: TRBV7-2
D: TRBD1
J: TRBJ2-2
size: -
DNA: TGTGCCAGCAGCCACCCCGCAGGGGGCACCGGGGAGCTGTTTTTT
CDR3: CASSHPAGGTGELFF

V: TRBV6-4
D: -
J: TRBJ2-1
size: -
DNA: TGTGCCAGCAGTGACTCGGGCAGCAGCTCCTACAATGAGCAGTTCTTC
CDR3: CASSDSGSSSYNEQFF

V: TRBV9
D: -
J: TRBJ1-1
size: -
DNA: TGTGCCAGCAGCGTAGAGGAAGGAATCACTGAAGCTTTCTTT
CDR3: CASSVEEGITEAFF

V: TRBV27
D: -
J: TRBJ2-1
size: -
DNA: TGTGCCAGCAGACTACCCGGCAATGAGCAGTTCTTC
CDR3: CASRLPGNEQFF

V: TRBV9
D: -
J: TRBJ1-2
size: -
DNA: TGTCCAATTGGGGGCGTGCTCAGCTATGGCTACACCTTC
CDR3: CPIGGVLSYGYTF

V: TRBV5-1
D: TRBD2
J: TRBJ2-7
size: -
DNA: TGCGCCAGCAGCGCCGGGACTAGCGAATACTACGAGCAGTACTTC
CDR3: CASSAGTSEYYEQYF

V: TRBV9
D: -
J: TRBJ2-1
size: -
DNA: TGTGCCAGCAGCGTAGGCGTCACCCTTTTAGACAATGAGCAGTTCTTC
CDR3: CASSVGVTLLDNEQFF

V: TRBV28
D: -
J: TRBJ1-5
size: -
DNA: TGTGCCAGCAGTTTATGCCTCAGGGGCTGTAGCAATCAGCCCCAGCATTTT
CDR3: CASSLCLRGCSNQPQHF

V: TRBV6-4
D: TRBD1
J: TRBJ2-1
size: once
DNA: TGTGCCAGCAGCTTGGGGACAGTACCTTACAATGAGCAGTTCTTC
CDR3: CASSLGTVPYNEQFF

V: TRBV19
D: -
J: TRBJ1-2
size: -
DNA: TGTGCCAGTAGTACACCGGGACTGGGCTATGGCTACACCTTC
CDR3: CASSTPGLGYGYTF

V: TRBV12-3/TRBV12-4
D: -
J: TRBJ2-5
size: -
DNA: TGTGCCAGCATGGACAGACAAGAGACCCAGTACTTC
CDR3: CASMDRQETQYF

V: TRBV6-1
D: TRBD2
J: TRBJ2-1
size: once
DNA: TGTGCCAGCAGTGAACGTACTAGCGGGATCTACAATGAGCAGTTCTTC
CDR3: CASSERTSGIYNEQFF

V: TRBV3-1/TRBV3-2
D: -
J: TRBJ1-2
size: -
DNA: TGTGCCAGCAGCCAAGACGGGGGGCTGTACTATGGCTACACCTTC
CDR3: CASSQDGGLYYGYTF

V: TRBV4-3
D: -
J: TRBJ1-1
size: -
DNA: TGCGCCAGCAGCCAAGATTGGCAAGCCCCTGAAGCTTTCTTT
CDR3: CASSQDWQAPEAFF

V: TRBV7-2
D: -
J: TRBJ2-1
size: -
DNA: TGTGCCAGCAGCTCACGGGGTCAGGGATTGGAGCAGTTCTTC
CDR3: CASSSRGQGLEQFF

V: TRBV5-1
D: -
J: TRBJ1-4
size: -
DNA: TGCGCCAGCAGCTTAAATACAGGCATCAATGAAAAACTGTTTTTT
CDR3: CASSLNTGINEKLFF

V: TRBV5-1
D: -
J: TRBJ1-3
size: -
DNA: TGCGCCAGCAGCTTGACAGGAAGACCCTCTGGAAACACCATATATTTT
CDR3: CASSLTGRPSGNTIYF